This TCR beta chain derives from a study of T cells in Graves' hyperthyroidism and ophthalmopathy. There were TCR beta CDR3 regions amplified from RNA transcripts. When the TCR CDR3 underwent first-round RT-PCR, the HTBI primer set was used. TCRdb processed the multiplex PCR reads anew with MiXCR; each CDR3 protein has one entry. The data contain hundreds of thousands of distinct CDR3 sequences, 15% to 19% of them singletons. Graves' hyperthyroidism is called stable when ophthalmopathy does not progress within 18 months. Patients aged 18 to 65 with hyperthyroidism were newly diagnosed, with duration under 2 months. Out of 8.5 to 10 ml of fresh peripheral blood came the PBMCs. Germline values: CDR1 SQVTM, CDR2 ANQGSEA. The CDR3 runs 11 residues. V lost 4 bases to trimming and J lost 7 bases, with 8 bases between them.

The rearrangement links TRBV29-1 to TRBJ2-1; D not resolved. Input material: blood. The source is a woman aged 18-29 years with Graves' hyperthyroidism. CDR3 loop: CSVGPKNEQFF. The CDR3 region has the DNA TGCAGCGTTGGGCCCAAAAATGAGCAGTTCTTC.